One sample yielded the 23 T cell receptor beta chains listed below, sequenced in a study of T cell responses to AZD1222 COVID-19 vaccine. TCRdb's copy holds only in-frame clones and misses some; the assay was immunoSEQ multiplex PCR. Counted here are roughly 150,000 clones, roughly nine tenths occurring once; the ten biggest clones make up just under 7%. Material: peripheral blood, obtained after recovery from COVID-19. The source is an adult who had recovered from COVID-19.

This clone has a handful of counts. The gene calls are TRBV28 and TRBJ1-5; D might be TRBD1 (5 bases). V gave up 6 bases and J gave up 9 bases, with 18 bases separating them. Germline V gene data show CDR1 as MDHEN and CDR2 as SYDVKM. CDR3 length: 14 amino acids. The CDR3 nucleotides read TGTGCCAGCAGCCGGGAGGGGAGAGGACGGCCCCAGCATTTT. It is translated as CASSREGRGRPQHF.

V is TRBV7-8 and J is TRBJ1-2; D unresolved. Trimming took off 4 bases at V and 4 bases at J, with 10 bases between the two ends. CDR3 length: 13 amino acids. Germline CDR1 is SGHVS and CDR2 is FQNEAQ. CDR3 DNA: TGTGCCAGCAGCTCCCCCCCAAGCTATGGCTACACCTTC. It specifies CASSSPPSYGYTF. The full variable domain, its missing parts supplied by reference TRBV7-8 and TRBJ1-2, is GAGVSQSPRYKVAKRGQDVALRCDPISGHVSLFWYQQALGQGPEFLTYFQNEAQLDKSGLPSDRFFAERPEGSVSTLKIQRTQQEDSAVYLCASSSPPSYGYTFGSGTRLTVV.

V usage is TRBV6-2 or TRBV6-3 and J usage is TRBJ2-7, with TRBD1 identical over 9 bases. Germline V CDR1 and CDR2: MNHEY, SVGEGT. CDR3 length equals 16 residues. The V segment lost 4 bases and the J segment 2 bases; nucleotides outside the gene matches: 9. CDR3 bases: TGTGCCAGCAGTTCTCCTAGAGACAGGGGGACCTACGAGCAGTACTTC. Protein sequence: CASSSPRDRGTYEQYF.

The chain carries TRBV7-9 and TRBJ1-5; 9 nucleotides line up with TRBD1. V lost 1 base to trimming and J lost 1 base; unmatched junction nucleotides: 2. The CDR3 is 16 amino acids. Germline CDR1 is SEHNR and CDR2 is FQNEAQ (reference sequence). This CDR3 reads CASSLETGGSNQPQHF. The CDR3 DNA sequence: TGTGCCAGCAGCTTAGAGACAGGGGGAAGCAATCAGCCCCAGCATTTT.

The chain joins TRBV3-1 (or the pseudogene TRBV3-2) to TRBJ1-1; a weak D match, TRBD1 (5 bases). Germline V lookup: CDR1 LGHDT, CDR2 YNNKEL (reference sequence). CDR3 length: 17 residues. The V end was cut by 3 bases, the J end by 4 bases, with 21 bases between. The CDR3 DNA is TGTGCCAGCAGCCAGGACCCAGGAGGAGGGGCGAGCACTGAAGCTTTCTTT. Its translation is CASSQDPGGGASTEAFF.

The V gene is TRBV9, the J gene TRBJ2-3; 10 nucleotides match TRBD2. The CDR3 is made up of 16 amino acids. Germline V CDR1 and CDR2: SGDLS, YYNGEE. Unmatched junction bases numbered 8, after V lost 6 bases and J lost 1 base. CDR3 nucleotides: TGTGCCAGCACCTCACTAGCGGGGATCGGCACAGATACGCAGTATTTT. Translating it yields CASTSLAGIGTDTQYF.

The chain uses TRBV11-2 and TRBJ1-3; possibly TRBD1 for D (6 bases). Trimming shortened V by 1 base and J by 2 bases, and 6 bases separated the two germline ends. Germline-derived CDR1 and CDR2 are SGHAT and FQNNGV. The CDR3 covers 14 residues. This CDR3 reads CASSLAGAGNTIYF. In nucleotides, the CDR3 is TGTGCCAGCAGCTTAGCAGGGGCTGGAAACACCATATATTTT.

This rearrangement joins TRBV2 to TRBJ2-3; perhaps TRBD2 as D (6 bases). With 6 bases removed from V and 0 bases from J, the gap between germline ends came to 10 bases. CDR1 is SNHLY, CDR2 FYNNEI, per germline. This CDR3 has 14 residues. The CDR3, as DNA: TGTGCCAGCAGGGGGGGAGTCAGCACAGATACGCAGTATTTT. Translating it yields CASRGGVSTDTQYF. Complete variable domain (other parts from reference TRBV2 and TRBJ2-3): EPEVTQTPSHQVTQMGQEVILRCVPISNHLYFYWYRQILGQKVEFLVSFYNNEISEKSEIFDDQFSVERPDGSNFTLKIRSTKLEDSAMYFCASRGGVSTDTQYFGPGTRLTVL.

The rearrangement uses TRBV27 and TRBJ2-2; 11 bases line up with TRBD2. The length of the CDR3 is 14 residues. The V gene's germline CDR1 is MNHEY and CDR2 SMNVEV (reference sequence). V shed 6 bases, J shed 4 bases, and the junction held 1 base outside the gene matches. CDR3 amino acids: CASRLAGGTGELFF. Here the CDR3 DNA reads TGTGCCAGCAGGCTAGCGGGGGGCACCGGGGAGCTGTTTTTT.

This clone was recorded once. The chain uses TRBV6-2 or TRBV6-3 and TRBJ2-3; 9 nucleotides line up with TRBD2. The length of the CDR3 is 16 residues. Losses at the gene ends were 2 bases for V and 3 bases for J; bases not matched to a gene: 6. CDR1 is MNHEY, CDR2 SVGEGT, per germline. The CDR3 loop is CASSYRRGGRTDTQYF. The CDR3 coding sequence is TGTGCCAGCAGTTACAGGCGGGGGGGCAGGACAGATACGCAGTATTTT.

The rearrangement uses TRBV19 and TRBJ1-1; the D gene is possibly TRBD1 (5 bases). Germline V lookup: CDR1 LNHDA, CDR2 SQIVND (reference sequence). The ends were cut back, 6 bases at V and 1 base at J, with 18 bases in the middle. This CDR3 comprises 16 residues. Here the CDR3 reads CASRLGNLQGNTEAFF. DNA for the CDR3: TGTGCCAGTAGGTTGGGAAACCTCCAGGGGAACACTGAAGCTTTCTTT.

J is TRBJ2-7 and V is TRBV7-2; D is possibly TRBD1 (6 bases). V was trimmed by 1 base and J by 0 bases, leaving 10 bases between them. Germline CDR1 is SGHTA and CDR2 is FQGNSA. The CDR3 is 15 amino acids. CDR3 sequence reads: CASSLDRAGSYEQYF. DNA for the CDR3: TGTGCCAGCAGCTTAGACAGGGCCGGCTCCTACGAGCAGTACTTC.

The chain uses TRBV9 and TRBJ2-7, with 7 bases matching TRBD1. Germline V gene sequence: CDR1 SGDLS, CDR2 YYNGEE. The CDR3 extends over 14 amino acids. V lost 6 bases and J lost 0; bases outside the gene matches: 6. The CDR3 sequence: CASNPQGISYEQYF. The DNA for the CDR3 is TGTGCCAGCAACCCACAGGGGATCTCCTACGAGCAGTACTTC.

V usage is TRBV6-5 and J usage is TRBJ1-2, with TRBD1 matching 7 bases. The CDR3 contains 15 residues. Trimming removed 6 bases from V and 1 base from J; junction bases left unmatched: 8. The germline gives CDR1 MNHEY, CDR2 SVGAGI. The CDR3 sequence is CASRHAQGDNYGYTF. The CDR3 region has the DNA TGTGCCAGCAGGCACGCTCAGGGGGATAACTATGGCTACACCTTC.

In its sample, this clone was seen once. V is TRBV28 and J is TRBJ1-5, with 8 bases matching TRBD1. The CDR3 is 17 amino acids. CDR1 MDHEN and CDR2 SYDVKM come from the germline V gene. V shed 2 bases, J shed 4 bases, and the junction held 10 bases outside the gene matches. CDR3 nucleotide sequence: TGTGCCAGCAGTTTACCCCACGGACAGGGCCGTAATCAGCCCCAGCATTTT. This sequence encodes CASSLPHGQGRNQPQHF.

This clone was seen just once. The chain carries TRBV6-5 and TRBJ1-2; 9 nucleotides match TRBD1. Unmatched junction bases numbered 9, after V lost 7 bases and J lost 6 bases. This CDR3 comprises 14 residues. CDR1 and CDR2 from the germline V gene are MNHEY and SVGAGI. CDR3 coding DNA: TGTGCCAGCAATAACTTCCGGGACAGGGATGGCTACACCTTC. Its translation is CASNNFRDRDGYTF.

The chain joins TRBV19 to TRBJ2-3, with 8 bases lining up with TRBD1. The CDR3 has 16 residues. Germline V gene lookup returns CDR1 LNHDA and CDR2 SQIVND (reference sequence). Germline trimming cut 6 bases from V and 3 bases from J; bases unmatched to any gene: 11. The CDR3: CASSPAHTGGTDTQYF. In nucleotides, the CDR3 is TGTGCCAGTAGCCCCGCGCATACAGGGGGTACAGATACGCAGTATTTT.

The V call is TRBV29-1, the J call TRBJ1-5, with D tentatively TRBD1 (6 bases). CDR3 length: 13 amino acids. V lost 4 bases and J lost 6, with 13 bases in between. Germline V CDR1 and CDR2: SQVTM, ANQGSEA. CDR3 DNA sequence: TGCAGCGTTGGACAGGTTCCAGGTCAGCCCCAGCATTTT. Protein: CSVGQVPGQPQHF.

This clone was observed a single time. This chain joins TRBV28 and TRBJ1-4; no clear D gene. This CDR3 has 14 amino acids. Trimming stripped 4 bases from V and 5 bases from J, with 11 bases between. The V gene's germline CDR1 is MDHEN and CDR2 SYDVKM. The CDR3 protein is CASSSPADNEKLFF. CDR3 in DNA: TGTGCCAGCAGTTCCCCGGCGGACAATGAAAAACTGTTTTTT.

V and J are TRBV19 and TRBJ2-3; D remains ambiguous. Trimming cost V 2 bases and J 0 bases, with 6 bases left between them. The length of the CDR3 is 14 residues. Per the germline V gene, CDR1 is LNHDA and CDR2 is SQIVND (reference sequence). The DNA for the CDR3 is TGTGCCAGTAGTATAAGATCTAGCACAGATACGCAGTATTTT. Translation: CASSIRSSTDTQYF. Full variable domain (rest looked up from reference TRBV19 and TRBJ2-3): DGGITQSPKYLFRKEGQNVTLSCEQNLNHDAMYWYRQDPGQGLRLIYYSQIVNDFQKGDIAEGYSVSREKKESFPLTVTSAQKNPTAFYLCASSIRSSTDTQYFGPGTRLTVL.

This chain uses TRBV12-3 or TRBV12-4 with TRBJ1-2, with 7 bases that match TRBD1. This CDR3 region has 12 residues. The V segment lost 5 bases and the J segment 7 bases; nucleotides outside the gene matches: 4. The CDR3, as DNA: TGTGCCAGCAGTATCGCAGGGGGTGGCTACACCTTC. Its protein product is CASSIAGGGYTF.

The rearrangement links TRBV7-2 to TRBJ2-7, with D maybe TRBD1 (6 bases). Germline V gene data show CDR1 as SGHTA and CDR2 as FQGNSA. The CDR3 runs to 16 residues. V lost 5 bases and J 0 bases, leaving 17 bases between the germline ends. In DNA form, the CDR3 reads TGTGCCAGCAGCGAAAGACGGACAGTGAGCTCCTACGAGCAGTACTTC. This translates into CASSERRTVSSYEQYF.

In this sample, this clone turned up once. V gene TRBV29-1 combines with J gene TRBJ1-1; D remains ambiguous. The CDR3 loop spans 13 amino acids. V lost 2 bases to trimming and J lost 5 bases, with 12 bases between them. The V gene's germline CDR1 is SQVTM and CDR2 ANQGSEA. The CDR3 reads CSVEWMGGTEAFF. CDR3 coding DNA: TGCAGCGTTGAATGGATGGGCGGGACTGAAGCTTTCTTT. The full variable domain, with the rest looked up from reference TRBV29-1 and TRBJ1-1, is SAVISQKPSRDICQRGTSLTIQCQVDSQVTMMFWYRQQPGQSLTLIATANQGSEATYESGFVIDKFPISRPNLTFSTLTVSNMSPEDSSIYLCSVEWMGGTEAFFGQGTRLTVV.